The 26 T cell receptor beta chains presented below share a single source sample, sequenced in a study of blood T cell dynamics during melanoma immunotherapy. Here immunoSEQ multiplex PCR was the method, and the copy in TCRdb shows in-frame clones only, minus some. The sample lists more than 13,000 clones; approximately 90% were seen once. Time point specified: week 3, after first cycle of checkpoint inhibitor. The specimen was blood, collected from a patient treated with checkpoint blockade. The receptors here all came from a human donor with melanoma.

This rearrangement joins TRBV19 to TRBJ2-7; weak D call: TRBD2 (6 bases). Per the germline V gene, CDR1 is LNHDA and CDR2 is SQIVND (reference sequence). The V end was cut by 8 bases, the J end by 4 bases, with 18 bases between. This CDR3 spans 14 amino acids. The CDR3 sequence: CASRQTGTLYEQYF. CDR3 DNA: TGTGCCAGTCGCCAGACCGGGACTTTATACGAGCAGTACTTC. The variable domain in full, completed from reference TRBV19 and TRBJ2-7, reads DGGITQSPKYLFRKEGQNVTLSCEQNLNHDAMYWYRQDPGQGLRLIYYSQIVNDFQKGDIAEGYSVSREKKESFPLTVTSAQKNPTAFYLCASRQTGTLYEQYFGPGTRLTVT.

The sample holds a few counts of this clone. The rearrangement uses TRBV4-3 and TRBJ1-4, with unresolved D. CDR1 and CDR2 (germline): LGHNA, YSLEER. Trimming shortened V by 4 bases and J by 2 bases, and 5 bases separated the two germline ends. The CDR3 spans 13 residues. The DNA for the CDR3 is TGCGCCAGCAGCCCCGGGACTAATGAAAAACTGTTTTTT. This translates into CASSPGTNEKLFF.

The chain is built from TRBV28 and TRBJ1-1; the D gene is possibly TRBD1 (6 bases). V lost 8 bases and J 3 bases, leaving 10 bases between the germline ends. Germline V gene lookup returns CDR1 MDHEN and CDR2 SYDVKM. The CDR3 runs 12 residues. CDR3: CASSGVYTEAFF. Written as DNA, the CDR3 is TGTGCCAGCTCAGGGGTTTACACTGAAGCTTTCTTT.

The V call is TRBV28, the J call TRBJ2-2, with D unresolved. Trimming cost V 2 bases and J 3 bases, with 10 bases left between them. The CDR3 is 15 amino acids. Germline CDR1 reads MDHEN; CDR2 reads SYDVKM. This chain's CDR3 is CASSLRTSHTGELFF. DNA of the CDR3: TGTGCCAGCAGTTTAAGGACCAGCCACACCGGGGAGCTGTTTTTT.

The CDR3 here is CASSIGGTALNQPQHF. As DNA, the CDR3 is TGTGCCAGTAGTATTGGCGGGACAGCGCTTAATCAGCCCCAGCATTTT. J is TRBJ1-5 and V is TRBV19; TRBD1 matches at 7 bases. Trimming at V came to 3 bases and at J to 4 bases, leaving 9 bases not matched to a gene. The germline V gene encodes CDR1 LNHDA and CDR2 SQIVND (reference sequence). CDR3 size: 16 residues.

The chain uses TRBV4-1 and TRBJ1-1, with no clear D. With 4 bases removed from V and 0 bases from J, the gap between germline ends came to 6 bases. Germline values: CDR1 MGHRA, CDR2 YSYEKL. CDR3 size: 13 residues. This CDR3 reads CASSLNVNTEAFF. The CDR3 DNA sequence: TGCGCCAGCAGCCTAAATGTGAACACTGAAGCTTTCTTT.

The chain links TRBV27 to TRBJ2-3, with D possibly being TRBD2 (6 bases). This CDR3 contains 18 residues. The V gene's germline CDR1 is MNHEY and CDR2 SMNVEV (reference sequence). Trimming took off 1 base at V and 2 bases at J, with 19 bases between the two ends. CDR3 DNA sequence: TGTGCCAGCAGTTTATTAGCCCCTCGGGACTCATACACAGATACGCAGTATTTT. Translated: CASSLLAPRDSYTDTQYF.

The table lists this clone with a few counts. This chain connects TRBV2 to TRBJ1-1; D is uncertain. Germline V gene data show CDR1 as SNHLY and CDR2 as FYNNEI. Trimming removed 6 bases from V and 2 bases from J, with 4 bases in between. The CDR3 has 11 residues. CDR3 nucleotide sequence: TGTGCCAGCAGCAGAAACACTGAAGCTTTCTTT. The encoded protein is CASSRNTEAFF. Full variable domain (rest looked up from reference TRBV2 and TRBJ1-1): EPEVTQTPSHQVTQMGQEVILRCVPISNHLYFYWYRQILGQKVEFLVSFYNNEISEKSEIFDDQFSVERPDGSNFTLKIRSTKLEDSAMYFCASSRNTEAFFGQGTRLTVV.

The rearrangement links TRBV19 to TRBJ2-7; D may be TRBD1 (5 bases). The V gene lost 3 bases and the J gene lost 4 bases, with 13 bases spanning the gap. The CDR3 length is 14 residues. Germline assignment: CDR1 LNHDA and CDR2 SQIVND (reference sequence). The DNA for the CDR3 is TGTGCCAGTAGTATGGACATGCCTGAGTACGAGCAGTACTTC. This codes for CASSMDMPEYEQYF.

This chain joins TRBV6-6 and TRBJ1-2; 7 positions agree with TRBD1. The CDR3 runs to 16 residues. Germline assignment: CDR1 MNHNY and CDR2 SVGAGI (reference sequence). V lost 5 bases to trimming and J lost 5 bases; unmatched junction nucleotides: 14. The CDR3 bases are TGTGCCAGCAGTACCGGGACAGAAATGAGAGGGTATGGCTACACCTTC. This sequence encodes CASSTGTEMRGYGYTF.

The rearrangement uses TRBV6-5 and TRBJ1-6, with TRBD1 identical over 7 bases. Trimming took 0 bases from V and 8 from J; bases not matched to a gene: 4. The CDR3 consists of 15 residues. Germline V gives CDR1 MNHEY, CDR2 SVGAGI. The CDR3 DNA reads TGTGCCAGCAGTTACTCGACAGGGAAGGATTCACCCCTCCACTTT. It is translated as CASSYSTGKDSPLHF.

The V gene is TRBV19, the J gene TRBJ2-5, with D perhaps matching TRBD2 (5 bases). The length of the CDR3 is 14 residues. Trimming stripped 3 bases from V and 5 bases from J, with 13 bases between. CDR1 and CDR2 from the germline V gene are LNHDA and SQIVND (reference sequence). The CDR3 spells CASSIPGNWETQYF. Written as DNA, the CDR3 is TGTGCCAGTAGTATTCCCGGGAACTGGGAGACCCAGTACTTC.

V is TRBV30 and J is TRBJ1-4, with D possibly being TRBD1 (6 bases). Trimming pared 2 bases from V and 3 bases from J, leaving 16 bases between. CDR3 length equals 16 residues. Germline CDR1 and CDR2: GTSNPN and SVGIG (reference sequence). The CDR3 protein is CAWSSTTGISNEKLFF. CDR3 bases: TGTGCCTGGAGTTCAACAACAGGGATATCTAATGAAAAACTGTTTTTT. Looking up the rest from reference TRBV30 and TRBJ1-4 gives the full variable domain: SQTIHQWPATLVQPVGSPLSLECTVEGTSNPNLYWYRQAAGRGLQLLFYSVGIGQISSEVPQNLSASRPQDRQFILSSKKLLLSDSGFYLCAWSSTTGISNEKLFFGSGTQLSVL.

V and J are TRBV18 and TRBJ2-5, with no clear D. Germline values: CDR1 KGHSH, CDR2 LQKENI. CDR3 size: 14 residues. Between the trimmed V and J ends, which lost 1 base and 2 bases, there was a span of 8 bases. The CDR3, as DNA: TGTGCCAGCTCACCACTCCGGAGTCAAGAGACCCAGTACTTC. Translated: CASSPLRSQETQYF.

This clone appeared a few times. This CDR3 reads CASTAGGTIYF. For the CDR3, the DNA is TGTGCCAGCACCGCCGGCGGCACCATATATTTT. The rearrangement uses TRBV6-6 and TRBJ1-3, with D unresolved. The CDR3 totals 11 residues. Germline lookup yields CDR1 MNHNY and CDR2 SVGAGI (reference sequence). Trimming removed 7 bases at V and 9 bases at J, with 10 bases between.

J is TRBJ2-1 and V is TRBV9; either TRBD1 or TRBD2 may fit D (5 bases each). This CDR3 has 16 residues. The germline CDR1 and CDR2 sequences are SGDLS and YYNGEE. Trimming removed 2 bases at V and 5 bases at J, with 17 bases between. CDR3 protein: CASSVQAGTPNNEQFF. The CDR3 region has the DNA TGTGCCAGCAGCGTCCAGGCCGGGACGCCTAACAATGAGCAGTTCTTC. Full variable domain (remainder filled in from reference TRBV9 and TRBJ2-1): DSGVTQTPKHLITATGQRVTLRCSPRSGDLSVYWYQQSLDQGLQFLIQYYNGEERAKGNILERFSAQQFPDLHSELNLSSLELGDSALYFCASSVQAGTPNNEQFFGPGTRLTVL.

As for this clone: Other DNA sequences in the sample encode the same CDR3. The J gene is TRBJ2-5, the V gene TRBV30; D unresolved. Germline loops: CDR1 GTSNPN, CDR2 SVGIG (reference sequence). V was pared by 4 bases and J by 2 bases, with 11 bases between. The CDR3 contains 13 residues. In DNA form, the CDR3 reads TGTGCCTGGACTTCGGCGCAACAAGAGACCCAGTACTTC. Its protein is CAWTSAQQETQYF.

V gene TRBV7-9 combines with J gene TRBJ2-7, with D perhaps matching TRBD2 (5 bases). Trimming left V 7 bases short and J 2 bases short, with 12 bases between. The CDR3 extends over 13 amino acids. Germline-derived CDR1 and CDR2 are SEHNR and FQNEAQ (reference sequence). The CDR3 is CASIVGDTYEQYF. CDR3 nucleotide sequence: TGTGCCAGCATAGTGGGAGACACCTACGAGCAGTACTTC.

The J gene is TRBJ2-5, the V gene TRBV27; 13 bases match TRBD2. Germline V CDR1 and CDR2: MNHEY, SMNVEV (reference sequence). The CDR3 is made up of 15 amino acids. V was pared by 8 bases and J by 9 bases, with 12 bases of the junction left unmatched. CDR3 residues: CASGTLAGGPGAQYF. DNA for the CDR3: TGTGCCAGCGGCACACTAGCGGGAGGGCCAGGGGCCCAGTACTTC.

This CDR3 reads CAWSVPVAGVIHEQFF. The DNA for the CDR3 is TGTGCCTGGAGTGTACCGGTAGCGGGAGTGATCCATGAGCAGTTCTTC. The rearrangement joins TRBV30 to TRBJ2-1; 9 nucleotides line up with TRBD2. CDR3 length equals 16 residues. Germline CDR1 is GTSNPN and CDR2 is SVGIG (reference sequence). The V and J ends lost 0 bases and 8 bases, in that order; junction bases with no gene match: 11.

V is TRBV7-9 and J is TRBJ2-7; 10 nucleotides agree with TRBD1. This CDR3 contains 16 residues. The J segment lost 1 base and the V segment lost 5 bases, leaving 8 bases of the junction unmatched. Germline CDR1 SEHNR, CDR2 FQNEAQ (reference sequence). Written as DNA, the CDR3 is TGTGCCAGCAGCCGCGACCCGGGACAGGGGTCCTACGAGCAGTACTTC. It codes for CASSRDPGQGSYEQYF. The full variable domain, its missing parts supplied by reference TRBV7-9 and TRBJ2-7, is DTGVSQNPRHKITKRGQNVTFRCDPISEHNRLYWYRQTLGQGPEFLTYFQNEAQLEKSRLLSDRFSAERPKGSFSTLEIQRTEQGDSAMYLCASSRDPGQGSYEQYFGPGTRLTVT.

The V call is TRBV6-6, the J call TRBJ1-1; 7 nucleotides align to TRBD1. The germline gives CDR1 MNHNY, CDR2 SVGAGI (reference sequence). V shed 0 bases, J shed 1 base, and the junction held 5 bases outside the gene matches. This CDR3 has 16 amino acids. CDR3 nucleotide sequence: TGTGCCAGCAGTTACTCATCAGGGGGGTCGAACACTGAAGCTTTCTTT. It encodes CASSYSSGGSNTEAFF.

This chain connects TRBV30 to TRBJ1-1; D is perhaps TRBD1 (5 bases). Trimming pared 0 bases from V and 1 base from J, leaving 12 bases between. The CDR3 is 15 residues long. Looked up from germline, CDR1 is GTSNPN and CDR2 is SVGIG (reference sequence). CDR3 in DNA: TGTGCCTGGAGTGTTGCTGGGACCCCGAACACTGAAGCTTTCTTT. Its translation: CAWSVAGTPNTEAFF.

CDR3 nucleotide sequence: TGCGCCAGCAGCCAAGCGCCGGGACTAGCGGGAGTTGAGCAGTTCTTC. This encodes CASSQAPGLAGVEQFF. The V gene is TRBV4-1, the J gene TRBJ2-1; 14 nucleotides line up with TRBD2. Per the germline V gene, CDR1 is MGHRA and CDR2 is YSYEKL. Losses at the gene ends were 1 base for V and 9 bases for J; bases not matched to a gene: 5. This CDR3 has 16 residues.

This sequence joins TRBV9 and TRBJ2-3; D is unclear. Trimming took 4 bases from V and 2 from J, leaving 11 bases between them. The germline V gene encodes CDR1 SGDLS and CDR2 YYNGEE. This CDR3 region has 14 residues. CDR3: CASSLNPDTDTQYF. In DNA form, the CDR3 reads TGTGCCAGCAGCCTCAATCCGGACACAGATACGCAGTATTTT.

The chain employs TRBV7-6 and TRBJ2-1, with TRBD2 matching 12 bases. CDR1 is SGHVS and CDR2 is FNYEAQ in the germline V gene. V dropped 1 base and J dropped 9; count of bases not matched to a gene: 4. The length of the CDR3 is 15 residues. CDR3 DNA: TGTGCCAGCAGCTTAGTGGCTAGCGGGGGGGGTGAGCAGTTCTTC. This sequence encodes CASSLVASGGGEQFF.